Below are 15 T cell receptor beta chains sequenced from a single sample in a study of blood T cell repertoires in COVID-19. TCRdb's table, derived via immunoSEQ multiplex PCR, lists solely in-frame clones and lacks some. The sample has 30,000 to 45,000 clones; roughly 80% are singletons. The sequenced material came from peripheral blood. These TCRs come from a man older than 75 with active or convalescent COVID-19.

This clone was observed at least ten times. The rearrangement joins TRBV5-1 to TRBJ1-4; a weak D match, TRBD1 (5 bases). Germline V CDR1 and CDR2: SGHRS, YFSETQ. The CDR3 loop spans 16 amino acids. V was shortened by 4 bases and J by 6 bases, with 19 bases between the two germline ends. CDR3 residues: CASSPGHFDGYEKLFF. The CDR3 DNA reads as TGCGCCAGCAGCCCCGGACACTTTGATGGTTATGAAAAACTGTTTTTT.

This chain joins TRBV6-1 and TRBJ2-7; a possible D gene is TRBD1 (5 bases). The CDR3 is made up of 13 amino acids. Trimming removed 1 base from V and 7 bases from J, with 11 bases in between. Germline V CDR1 and CDR2: MNHNS, SASEGT. CDR3 loop: CASSEGWQGEQYF. The CDR3 coding sequence is TGTGCCAGCAGTGAAGGGTGGCAGGGAGAGCAGTACTTC.

The chain links TRBV6-2 or TRBV6-3 to TRBJ2-1; 8 bases match TRBD2. This CDR3 spans 14 amino acids. Germline assignment: CDR1 MNHEY and CDR2 SVGEGT. V gave up 4 bases and J gave up 7 bases; unmatched junction bases: 6. For the CDR3, the DNA is TGTGCCAGCAGTTGGGTAGCGGGGATAAATGAGCAGTTCTTC. Its protein product is CASSWVAGINEQFF.

The DNA of the CDR3 is TGTGCCAGTAGTATGGGGAGGAGGACTGAAGCTTTCTTT. Its translation is CASSMGRRTEAFF. J is TRBJ1-1 and V is TRBV19, with D unresolved. Trimming cost V 3 bases and J 5 bases, with 10 bases left between them. The CDR3 spans 13 residues. Germline V CDR1 and CDR2: LNHDA, SQIVND (reference sequence).

The chain combines TRBV29-1 with TRBJ1-1; TRBD1 might be the D (6 bases). The germline V and J ends were trimmed by 7 bases and 11 bases, with 17 bases remaining between them. The germline gives CDR1 SQVTM, CDR2 ANQGSEA. The CDR3 sequence is 11 residues long. The CDR3 DNA is TGCAGCGCTATTGTCCGGGACAACGCTTTCTTT. It translates to CSAIVRDNAFF.

This clone was detected only a few times. This chain joins TRBV2 and TRBJ1-5; TRBD1 aligns across 11 bases. J lost 6 bases, V lost 4 bases, and 5 bases had no gene match. Germline loops: CDR1 SNHLY, CDR2 FYNNEI. CDR3 length: 15 residues. CDR3 sequence: CASSGDRGFLQPQHF. CDR3 nucleotide sequence: TGTGCCAGCAGTGGGGACAGGGGGTTTCTTCAGCCCCAGCATTTT. The full variable domain, with the rest looked up from reference TRBV2 and TRBJ1-5, is EPEVTQTPSHQVTQMGQEVILRCVPISNHLYFYWYRQILGQKVEFLVSFYNNEISEKSEIFDDQFSVERPDGSNFTLKIRSTKLEDSAMYFCASSGDRGFLQPQHFGDGTRLSIL.

The rearrangement links TRBV7-2 to TRBJ1-5; D is ambiguous. The V and J ends lost 3 bases and 2 bases respectively, with 11 bases between them. The CDR3 spans 15 residues. Germline V gives CDR1 SGHTA, CDR2 FQGNSA. The CDR3, as DNA: TGTGCCAGCAGCTTGGTCGGGTTAGGCAATCAGCCCCAGCATTTT. Translating it yields CASSLVGLGNQPQHF.

This clone was seen a single time. The rearrangement joins TRBV6-1 to TRBJ2-3; no firm D call. The germline CDR1 and CDR2 sequences are MNHNS and SASEGT. The CDR3 totals 14 residues. V lost 1 base to trimming and J lost 6 bases, with 11 bases between them. The CDR3 sequence: CASSEGGRRDTQYF. The CDR3 DNA follows: TGTGCCAGCAGTGAAGGCGGCCGTCGGGATACGCAGTATTTT.

This sequence joins TRBV3-1 (or the pseudogene TRBV3-2) and TRBJ2-5; possible D gene TRBD2, 6 bases. This CDR3 is 15 amino acids long. Germline-derived CDR1 and CDR2 are LGHDT and YNNKEL (reference sequence). The V and J ends lost 4 bases and 7 bases respectively, with 19 bases between them. CDR3: CASSLQAGPEATQYF. The CDR3 bases are TGTGCCAGCAGCCTACAAGCGGGTCCAGAGGCGACCCAGTACTTC.

This chain links TRBV6-4 with TRBJ2-7, with 14 bases lining up with TRBD2. This CDR3 comprises 16 residues. Looked up from germline, CDR1 is MRHNA and CDR2 is SNTAGT. With V trimmed by 2 bases and J by 5 bases, 5 bases remained unmatched. The CDR3 spells CASSDGTSGGKDEQYF. DNA of the CDR3: TGTGCCAGCAGTGACGGGACTAGCGGGGGTAAGGACGAGCAGTACTTC.

The V gene is TRBV7-2, the J gene TRBJ2-5; TRBD2 matches 7 bases. CDR1 and CDR2 (germline): SGHTA, FQGNSA. J lost 4 bases, V lost 5 bases, and 16 bases had no gene match. There are 17 residues in the CDR3. The chain's CDR3 is CASSLGGGSAPRETQYF. Written as DNA, the CDR3 is TGTGCCAGCAGCCTAGGCGGCGGGAGCGCCCCTCGAGAGACCCAGTACTTC.

The table lists this clone with a few counts. The genes are TRBV19 and TRBJ2-7; 7 nucleotides agree with TRBD1. This CDR3 spans 14 amino acids. V shed 10 bases, J shed 9 bases, and the junction held 18 bases outside the gene matches. Germline V gene data show CDR1 as LNHDA and CDR2 as SQIVND (reference sequence). The DNA for the CDR3 is TGTGCCACAAAGTGGGCGAGGGACAGTCAAAGGCAGTACTTC. Translated, it gives CATKWARDSQRQYF.

The rearrangement joins TRBV5-1 to TRBJ2-1; 13 bases agree with TRBD2. Looked up from germline, CDR1 is SGHRS and CDR2 is YFSETQ. V lost 8 bases and J lost 5; bases outside the gene matches: 7. The CDR3 is 15 amino acids. The CDR3 DNA reads as TGCGCCAGTAGACCAGGACTAGCGGGGGACAATGAGCAGTTCTTC. Protein product: CASRPGLAGDNEQFF.

This chain connects TRBV11-3 to TRBJ2-7; a weak D match, TRBD2 (6 bases). This CDR3 spans 12 amino acids. The germline V and J ends were trimmed by 6 bases and 4 bases, with 10 bases remaining between them. Germline CDR1 reads SGHNT; CDR2 reads YENEEA. In DNA form, the CDR3 reads TGTGCCAGCAGTCTTGGGAGGTACGAGCAGTACTTC. Amino acids: CASSLGRYEQYF.

The V and J genes are TRBV10-1 and TRBJ2-7, with D possibly matching TRBD2 (6 bases). This CDR3 contains 17 residues. In germline, CDR1 is WNHNN, CDR2 SYGVQD (reference sequence). The germline V and J ends were trimmed by 10 bases and 0 bases, with 25 bases remaining between them. CDR3 amino acids: CATRWRSGTRVSYEQYF. The CDR3 DNA is TGCGCCACCCGATGGCGATCCGGGACTCGAGTCTCCTACGAGCAGTACTTC.